The clone carrying this T cell receptor beta chain was detected only once. This table comes from immunoSEQ multiplex PCR, and its TCRdb copy is limited to in-frame clones, with some not included. The sample holds approximately 310,000 clones, 80% to 90% seen once. These data come from a study of blood T cell repertoires in COVID-19. Study-level background: The United States, Italy and Spain supplied acute and convalescent COVID-19 samples.

CDR1 and CDR2 from the germline V gene are MGHRA and YSYEKL. Trimming removed 4 bases at V and 0 bases at J, with 7 bases between. This CDR3 spans 14 amino acids. The chain couples TRBV4-1 to TRBJ1-5, with D perhaps matching TRBD1 (6 bases). The material sequenced was peripheral blood. The source of this sequence is a woman in her fifties or sixties who had recovered from COVID-19. CDR3 amino acids: CASSPDSSNQPQHF. CDR3 nucleotide sequence: TGCGCCAGCAGCCCGGACAGTAGCAATCAGCCCCAGCATTTT.